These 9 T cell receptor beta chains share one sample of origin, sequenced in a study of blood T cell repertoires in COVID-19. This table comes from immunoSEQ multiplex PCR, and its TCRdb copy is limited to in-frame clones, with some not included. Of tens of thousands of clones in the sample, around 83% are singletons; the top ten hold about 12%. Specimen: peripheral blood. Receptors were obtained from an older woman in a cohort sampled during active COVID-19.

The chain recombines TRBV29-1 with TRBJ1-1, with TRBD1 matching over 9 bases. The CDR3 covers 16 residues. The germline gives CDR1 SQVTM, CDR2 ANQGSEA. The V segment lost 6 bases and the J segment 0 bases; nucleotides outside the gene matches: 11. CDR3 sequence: CSVLNRRQGVNTEAFF. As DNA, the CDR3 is TGCAGCGTCCTTAACCGCCGACAGGGGGTGAACACTGAAGCTTTCTTT. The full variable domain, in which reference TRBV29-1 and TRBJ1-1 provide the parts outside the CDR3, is SAVISQKPSRDICQRGTSLTIQCQVDSQVTMMFWYRQQPGQSLTLIATANQGSEATYESGFVIDKFPISRPNLTFSTLTVSNMSPEDSSIYLCSVLNRRQGVNTEAFFGQGTRLTVV.

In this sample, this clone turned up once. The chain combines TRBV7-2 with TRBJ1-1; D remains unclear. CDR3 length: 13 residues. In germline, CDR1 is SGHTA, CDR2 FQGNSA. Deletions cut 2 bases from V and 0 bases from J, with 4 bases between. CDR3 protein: CASSLSVNTEAFF. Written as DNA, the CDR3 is TGTGCCAGCAGCTTATCGGTGAACACTGAAGCTTTCTTT.

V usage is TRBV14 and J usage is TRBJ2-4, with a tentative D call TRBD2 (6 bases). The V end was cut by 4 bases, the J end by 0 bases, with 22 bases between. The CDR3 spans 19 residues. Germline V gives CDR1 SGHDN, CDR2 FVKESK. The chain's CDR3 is CASSLPTAGPEVAKNIQYF. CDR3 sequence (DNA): TGTGCCAGCAGCCTCCCGACGGCGGGGCCCGAAGTAGCCAAAAACATTCAGTACTTC.

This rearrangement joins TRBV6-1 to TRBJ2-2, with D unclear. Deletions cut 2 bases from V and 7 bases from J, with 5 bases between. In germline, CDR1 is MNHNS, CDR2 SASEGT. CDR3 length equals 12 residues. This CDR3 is CASSEPVGELFF. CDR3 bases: TGTGCCAGCAGTGAACCGGTCGGGGAGCTGTTTTTT.

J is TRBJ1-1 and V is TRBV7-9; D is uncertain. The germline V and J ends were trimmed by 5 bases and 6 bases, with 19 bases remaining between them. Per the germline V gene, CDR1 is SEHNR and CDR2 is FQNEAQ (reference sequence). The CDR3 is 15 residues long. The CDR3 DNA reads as TGTGCCAGCAGCCCCTCTTCGCATACATATCCTGAAGCTTTCTTT. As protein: CASSPSSHTYPEAFF.

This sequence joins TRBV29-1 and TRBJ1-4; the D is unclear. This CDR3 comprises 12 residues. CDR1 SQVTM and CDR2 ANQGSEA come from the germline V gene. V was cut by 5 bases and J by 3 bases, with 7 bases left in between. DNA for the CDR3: TGCAGCGTTCTAGTCGCTAATGAAAAACTGTTTTTT. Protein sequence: CSVLVANEKLFF.

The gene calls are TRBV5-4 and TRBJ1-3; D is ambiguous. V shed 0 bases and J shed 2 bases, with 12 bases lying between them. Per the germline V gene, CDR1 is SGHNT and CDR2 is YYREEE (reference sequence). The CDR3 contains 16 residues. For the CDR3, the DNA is TGTGCCAGCAGCTTGGATGAGCTCGCGGCTGGAAACACCATATATTTT. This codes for CASSLDELAAGNTIYF.

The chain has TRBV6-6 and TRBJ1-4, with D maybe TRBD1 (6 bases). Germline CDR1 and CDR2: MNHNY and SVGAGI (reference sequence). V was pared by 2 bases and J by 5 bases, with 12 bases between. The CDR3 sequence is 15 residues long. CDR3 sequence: CASSYEGGENEKLFF. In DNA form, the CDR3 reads TGTGCCAGCAGTTACGAAGGGGGAGAGAATGAAAAACTGTTTTTT.

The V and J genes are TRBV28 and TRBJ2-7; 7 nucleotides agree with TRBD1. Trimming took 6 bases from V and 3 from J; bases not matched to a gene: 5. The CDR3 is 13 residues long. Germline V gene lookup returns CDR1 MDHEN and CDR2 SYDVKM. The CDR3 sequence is CASRVDRFYEQYF. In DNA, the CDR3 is TGTGCCAGCAGAGTGGACAGGTTCTACGAGCAGTACTTC.